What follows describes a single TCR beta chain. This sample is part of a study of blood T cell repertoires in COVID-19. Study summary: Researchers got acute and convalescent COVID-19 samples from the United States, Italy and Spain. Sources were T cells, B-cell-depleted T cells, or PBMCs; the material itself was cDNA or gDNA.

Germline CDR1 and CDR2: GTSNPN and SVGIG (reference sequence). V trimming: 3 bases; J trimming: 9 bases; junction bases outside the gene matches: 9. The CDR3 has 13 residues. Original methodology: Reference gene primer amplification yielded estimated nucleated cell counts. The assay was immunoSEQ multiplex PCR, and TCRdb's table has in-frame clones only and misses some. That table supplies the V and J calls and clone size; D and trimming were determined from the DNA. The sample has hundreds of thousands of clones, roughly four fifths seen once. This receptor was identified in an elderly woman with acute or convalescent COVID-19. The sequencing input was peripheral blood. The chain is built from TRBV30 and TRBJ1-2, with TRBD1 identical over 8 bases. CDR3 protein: CAWRINRDRRYTF. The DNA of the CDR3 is TGTGCCTGGAGGATCAACCGGGACAGGCGCTACACCTTC.